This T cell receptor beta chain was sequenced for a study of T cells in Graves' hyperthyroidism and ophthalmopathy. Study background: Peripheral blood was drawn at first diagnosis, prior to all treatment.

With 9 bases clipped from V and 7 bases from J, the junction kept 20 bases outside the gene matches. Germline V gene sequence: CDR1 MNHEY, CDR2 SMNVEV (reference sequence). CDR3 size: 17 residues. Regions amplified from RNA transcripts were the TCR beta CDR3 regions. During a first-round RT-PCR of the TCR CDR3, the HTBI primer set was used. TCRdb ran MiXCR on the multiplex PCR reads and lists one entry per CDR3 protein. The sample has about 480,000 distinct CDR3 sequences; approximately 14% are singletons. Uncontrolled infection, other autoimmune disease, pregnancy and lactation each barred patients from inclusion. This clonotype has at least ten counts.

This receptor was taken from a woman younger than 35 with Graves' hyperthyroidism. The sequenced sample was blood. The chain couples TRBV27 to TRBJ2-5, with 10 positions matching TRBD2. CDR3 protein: CARPKAGGPRVAGTQYF. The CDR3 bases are TGTGCCAGACCCAAAGCGGGAGGGCCACGTGTGGCGGGGACCCAGTACTTC.